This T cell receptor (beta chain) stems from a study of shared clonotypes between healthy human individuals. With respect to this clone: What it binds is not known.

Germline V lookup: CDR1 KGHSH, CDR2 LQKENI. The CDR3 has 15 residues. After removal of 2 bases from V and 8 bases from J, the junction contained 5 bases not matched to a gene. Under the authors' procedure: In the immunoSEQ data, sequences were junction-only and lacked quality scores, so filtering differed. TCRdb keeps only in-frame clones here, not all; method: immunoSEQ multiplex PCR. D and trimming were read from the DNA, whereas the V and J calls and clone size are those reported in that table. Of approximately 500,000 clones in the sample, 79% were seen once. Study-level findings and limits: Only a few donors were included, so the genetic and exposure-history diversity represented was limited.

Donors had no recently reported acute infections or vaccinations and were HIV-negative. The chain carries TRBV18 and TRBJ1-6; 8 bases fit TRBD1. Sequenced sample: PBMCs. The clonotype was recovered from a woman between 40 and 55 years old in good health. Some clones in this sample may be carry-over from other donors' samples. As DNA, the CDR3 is TGTGCCAGCTCACCAAACCAGGGGGCTGATTCACCCCTCCACTTT. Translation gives CASSPNQGADSPLHF.